The next 31 T cell receptor beta chains were all read from a single sample in a study of blood T cell repertoires in COVID-19. Some clones are missing from TCRdb's copy, which holds only in-frame ones; the method was immunoSEQ multiplex PCR. The repertoire holds some 30,000 clones, 85% seen once, with approximately 6.3% in the top ten. Input material: peripheral blood. These receptors were taken from a man between 60 and 70 years old with active COVID-19.

Here the CDR3 reads CAWTGTSGKQDTQYF. In DNA, the CDR3 is TGTGCCTGGACAGGGACTAGCGGGAAACAAGATACGCAGTATTTT. The V and J genes are TRBV30 and TRBJ2-3; TRBD2 agrees at 13 bases. Per the germline V gene, CDR1 is GTSNPN and CDR2 is SVGIG (reference sequence). The CDR3 consists of 15 residues. Losses at the gene ends were 4 bases for V and 5 bases for J; bases not matched to a gene: 6.

This clone appeared a single time. The chain combines TRBV20-1 with TRBJ2-1, with 10 bases identical to TRBD2. The V and J ends lost 3 bases and 7 bases, in that order; junction bases with no gene match: 18. The CDR3 extends over 18 amino acids. Germline V gives CDR1 DFQATT, CDR2 SNEGSKA (reference sequence). CDR3 DNA: TGCAGTGCTAGTTTCGCTAGCGGGAGCGCCTTGAGTGTAAATGAGCAGTTCTTC. It specifies CSASFASGSALSVNEQFF.

This sequence joins TRBV6-5 and TRBJ2-1; TRBD2 aligns across 12 bases. Germline assignment: CDR1 MNHEY and CDR2 SVGAGI. This CDR3 region has 14 residues. Trimming cost V 7 bases and J 5 bases; bases outside gene matches: 3. The CDR3 DNA is TGTGCCAGCAAAAGGACTAGCGGGAACAATGAGCAGTTCTTC. Protein sequence: CASKRTSGNNEQFF.

This clone is labeled medium-sized. This chain links TRBV27 with TRBJ2-2, with D maybe TRBD1 (6 bases). The CDR3 is made up of 16 amino acids. The germline V gene encodes CDR1 MNHEY and CDR2 SMNVEV (reference sequence). With 2 bases removed from V and 3 bases from J, the gap between germline ends came to 13 bases. The chain's CDR3 is CASSLVSGVDTGELFF. In DNA form, the CDR3 reads TGTGCCAGCAGTTTAGTTTCAGGGGTTGACACCGGGGAGCTGTTTTTT.

CDR3 residues: CASSPFGTSNNEQFF. CDR3 in DNA: TGTGCCAGCAGCCCCTTTGGGACATCAAACAATGAGCAGTTCTTC. V usage is TRBV3-1 (or the pseudogene TRBV3-2) and J usage is TRBJ2-1; D may be TRBD1 (6 bases). Trimming left V 4 bases short and J 5 bases short, with 15 bases between. CDR3 length equals 15 residues. Germline loops: CDR1 LGHDT, CDR2 YNNKEL (reference sequence).

The chain couples TRBV24-1 to TRBJ2-1; 7 bases are a match to TRBD1. The CDR3 length is 13 residues. V trimming: 7 bases; J trimming: 5 bases; junction bases outside the gene matches: 4. Germline V gene sequence: CDR1 KGHDR, CDR2 SFDVKD. This chain's CDR3 is CATRGTANNEQFF. Here the CDR3 DNA reads TGTGCCACCAGGGGGACAGCTAACAATGAGCAGTTCTTC.

The V gene is TRBV5-4, the J gene TRBJ2-5; 8 bases agree with TRBD2. The junction had 9 bases not matched to a gene; V was cut back by 6 bases and J by 5 bases. Germline V gives CDR1 SGHNT, CDR2 YYREEE (reference sequence). CDR3 length: 14 amino acids. The CDR3 DNA follows: TGTGCCAGCACCAAAGCGGGAGTGGAGGAGACCCAGTACTTC. Translated: CASTKAGVEETQYF.

The chain has TRBV27 and TRBJ2-5, with 10 bases aligning to TRBD2. Germline lookup yields CDR1 MNHEY and CDR2 SMNVEV (reference sequence). V lost 5 bases, J lost 2 bases, and 8 bases stayed unmatched. This CDR3 comprises 16 residues. Written as DNA, the CDR3 is TGTGCCAGCAGTCTCGGACTAGCGGTCCGGCAAGAGACCCAGTACTTC. Its translation: CASSLGLAVRQETQYF.

The chain joins TRBV14 to TRBJ2-1; 8 bases fit TRBD2. V was pared by 7 bases and J by 10 bases, with 9 bases of the junction left unmatched. The CDR3 contains 13 residues. The V gene's germline CDR1 is SGHDN and CDR2 FVKESK. CDR3 nucleotides: TGTGCCAGCAACATTTTAGGCGGGAGGGAGCAGTTCTTC. As protein: CASNILGGREQFF. The complete variable domain, with remaining parts taken from reference TRBV14 and TRBJ2-1, reads EAGVTQFPSHSVIEKGQTVTLRCDPISGHDNLYWYRRVMGKEIKFLLHFVKESKQDESGMPNNRFLAERTGGTYSTLKVQPAELEDSGVYFCASNILGGREQFFGPGTRLTVL.

The gene calls are TRBV19 and TRBJ1-1, with 7 bases lining up with TRBD1. V was pared by 6 bases and J by 0 bases, with 4 bases of the junction left unmatched. The CDR3 length is 14 residues. The germline V gene has CDR1 LNHDA and CDR2 SQIVND (reference sequence). CDR3 nucleotide sequence: TGTGCCAGTAGCCGGACAGGAATGAACACTGAAGCTTTCTTT. Translation: CASSRTGMNTEAFF.

This clone was counted a single time. V gene TRBV5-1 combines with J gene TRBJ1-4, with a weak D call TRBD1 (5 bases). Trimming stripped 4 bases from V and 4 bases from J, with 11 bases between. CDR1 and CDR2 (germline): SGHRS, YFSETQ. The CDR3 is 14 amino acids. The CDR3: CASSMGLDNEKLFF. Written as DNA, the CDR3 is TGCGCCAGCAGCATGGGACTGGATAATGAAAAACTGTTTTTT.

The genes are TRBV11-3 and TRBJ2-1; maybe TRBD1 (5 bases). V was clipped by 5 bases and J by 6 bases, with 14 bases between them. The germline V gene has CDR1 SGHNT and CDR2 YENEEA. The CDR3 consists of 14 residues. For the CDR3, the DNA is TGTGCCAGCAGCCACCGGACACTCGGCAATGAGCAGTTCTTC. Translating it yields CASSHRTLGNEQFF.

This chain links TRBV7-2 with TRBJ2-3; 10 positions agree with TRBD2. Per germline, CDR1 SGHTA and CDR2 FQGNSA. The CDR3 is 18 residues long. Germline trimming cut 2 bases from V and 3 bases from J; bases unmatched to any gene: 11. Here the CDR3 DNA reads TGTGCCAGCAGCTTAAAATTCCTAGCGGGAGTGGAAACAGATACGCAGTATTTT. Its protein product is CASSLKFLAGVETDTQYF.

The rearrangement links TRBV11-2 to TRBJ2-3; 13 bases line up with TRBD2. V gave up 5 bases and J gave up 11 bases; unmatched junction bases: 13. The CDR3 is 16 amino acids. CDR1 is SGHAT, CDR2 FQNNGV, per germline. As DNA, the CDR3 is TGTGCCAGCAGCATTCGACTAGCGGGAGGATCTGGGTGGCAGTATTTT. This codes for CASSIRLAGGSGWQYF.

J is TRBJ2-1 and V is TRBV24-1; D remains ambiguous. This CDR3 has 16 amino acids. The V and J ends lost 6 bases and 0 bases respectively, with 14 bases between them. The germline CDR1 and CDR2 sequences are KGHDR and SFDVKD. CDR3 DNA: TGTGCCACCAGTTTATCAGGCACCCTCTCCTACAATGAGCAGTTCTTC. Its translation: CATSLSGTLSYNEQFF.

This clone has more than one count but fewer than ten. For the CDR3, the DNA is TGCACCAGCAGCCAGGGGGGGGCTGATAGCAATCAGCCCCAGCATTTT. Translation gives CTSSQGGADSNQPQHF. V is TRBV1 and J is TRBJ1-5. TRBV1 is designated a pseudogene. The CDR3 contains 16 residues.

The chain recombines TRBV20-1 with TRBJ2-7; 8 nucleotides line up with TRBD2. Germline CDR1 DFQATT, CDR2 SNEGSKA (reference sequence). The CDR3 is 11 residues long. The V and J ends lost 4 bases and 6 bases, in that order; junction bases with no gene match: 2. The CDR3 reads CSATGLVEQYV. CDR3 bases: TGCAGTGCTACGGGACTAGTCGAGCAGTACGTC.

The V and J genes are TRBV18 and TRBJ1-1; TRBD1 might be the D (5 bases). V was clipped by 2 bases and J by 2 bases, with 21 bases between them. The CDR3 contains 18 residues. Germline CDR1 reads KGHSH; CDR2 reads LQKENI. The DNA for the CDR3 is TGTGCCAGCTCACCATGGGCTGAAACCCGGGGGACCAACACTGAAGCTTTCTTT. Translation: CASSPWAETRGTNTEAFF.

The CDR3 coding sequence is TGTGCCAGCAGCGATATAGCAGCTGATGTCGGTGAGCAGTTCTTC. This sequence encodes CASSDIAADVGEQFF. This chain connects TRBV9 to TRBJ2-1; no definite D call. Germline V gives CDR1 SGDLS, CDR2 YYNGEE. CDR3 size: 15 residues. The ends were cut back, 3 bases at V and 9 bases at J, with 19 bases in the middle.

CDR3 nucleotide sequence: TGTGCCAGTAGTATAGGGGACTCCCATTTGGGCGAGCAGTACTTC. Translated: CASSIGDSHLGEQYF. The rearrangement uses TRBV19 and TRBJ2-7, with D maybe TRBD2 (6 bases). In germline, CDR1 is LNHDA, CDR2 SQIVND (reference sequence). This CDR3 region has 15 residues. V was cut by 1 base and J by 6 bases, with 16 bases left in between.

V is TRBV5-1 and J is TRBJ1-2, with 9 bases lining up with TRBD1. In germline, CDR1 is SGHRS, CDR2 YFSETQ. The length of the CDR3 is 15 residues. The trim removed 3 bases at V and 6 bases at J, leaving 9 bases unmatched. The CDR3 is CASSSTLGQGHGYTF. For the CDR3, the DNA is TGCGCCAGCAGCTCCACCCTCGGACAGGGGCATGGCTACACCTTC.

The chain couples TRBV7-8 to TRBJ2-1; the match to TRBD2 covers 9 bases. The V and J ends lost 2 bases and 6 bases, in that order; junction bases with no gene match: 8. This CDR3 is 16 amino acids long. In germline, CDR1 is SGHVS, CDR2 FQNEAQ. The CDR3, as DNA: TGTGCCAGCAGCTTACCCATAGCGGGAGTGGGCAATGAGCAGTTCTTC. It is translated as CASSLPIAGVGNEQFF.

The V call is TRBV3-1 (or the pseudogene TRBV3-2), the J call TRBJ1-1; tentative D call: TRBD1 (5 bases). V lost 0 bases and J lost 1, with 12 bases in between. Germline values: CDR1 LGHDT, CDR2 YNNKEL (reference sequence). The CDR3 totals 16 residues. Written as DNA, the CDR3 is TGTGCCAGCAGCCAAGATCCGGGACTTACGAACACTGAAGCTTTCTTT. Its protein product is CASSQDPGLTNTEAFF.

This clone appeared a few times. J is TRBJ2-7 and V is TRBV19, with D possibly being TRBD2 (5 bases). The germline V and J ends were trimmed by 5 bases and 0 bases, with 14 bases remaining between them. The germline CDR1 and CDR2 sequences are LNHDA and SQIVND (reference sequence). The length of the CDR3 is 15 residues. CDR3 region: CASSRGAVSSYEQYF. As DNA, the CDR3 is TGTGCCAGTAGTCGTGGAGCGGTAAGCTCCTACGAGCAGTACTTC. The full variable domain, its missing parts supplied by reference TRBV19 and TRBJ2-7, is DGGITQSPKYLFRKEGQNVTLSCEQNLNHDAMYWYRQDPGQGLRLIYYSQIVNDFQKGDIAEGYSVSREKKESFPLTVTSAQKNPTAFYLCASSRGAVSSYEQYFGPGTRLTVT.

V usage is TRBV7-9 and J usage is TRBJ2-7; TRBD1 matches at 10 bases. Germline CDR1 reads SEHNR; CDR2 reads FQNEAQ (reference sequence). Trimming removed 5 bases from V and 2 bases from J; junction bases left unmatched: 9. The CDR3 contains 16 residues. In DNA form, the CDR3 reads TGTGCCAGCAGCCTCTGGACAGGGGGATTCACCTACGAGCAGTACTTC. Protein: CASSLWTGGFTYEQYF.

This chain links TRBV2 with TRBJ2-2, with 15 positions matching TRBD2. The V and J ends lost 3 bases and 0 bases, in that order; junction bases with no gene match: 2. This CDR3 contains 18 residues. From germline, CDR1 is SNHLY and CDR2 FYNNEI. CDR3 sequence (DNA): TGTGCCAGCAGTGAGGGACTAGCGGGAGGCACGAACACCGGGGAGCTGTTTTTT. Translating gives CASSEGLAGGTNTGELFF.

This clone showed up just a few times. The V gene is TRBV2, the J gene TRBJ2-5, with D possibly matching TRBD2 (6 bases). V shed 6 bases and J shed 1 base, with 12 bases lying between them. Germline V gene data show CDR1 as SNHLY and CDR2 as FYNNEI. The CDR3 is 14 amino acids. The CDR3 is CASRTGTPQETQYF. CDR3 nucleotides: TGTGCCAGCAGGACGGGGACTCCCCAAGAGACCCAGTACTTC.

The rearrangement uses TRBV6-5 and TRBJ2-1, with 12 bases identical to TRBD2. This CDR3 region has 16 residues. From germline, CDR1 is MNHEY and CDR2 SVGAGI. V dropped 2 bases and J dropped 7; count of bases not matched to a gene: 6. DNA for the CDR3: TGTGCCAGCAGTTACAGTACTACTAGCGGGAGGAATGAGCAGTTCTTC. Protein sequence: CASSYSTTSGRNEQFF.

The chain is built from TRBV5-6 and TRBJ2-1; 10 bases line up with TRBD2. The CDR3 spans 17 residues. Germline V lookup: CDR1 SGHDT, CDR2 YYEEEE. V was pared by 4 bases and J by 1 base, with 8 bases of the junction left unmatched. The CDR3 spells CASSQSGRATSYNEQFF. The CDR3 DNA sequence: TGTGCCAGCAGCCAGAGCGGGAGGGCAACGTCCTACAATGAGCAGTTCTTC. Using reference TRBV5-6 and TRBJ2-1 for the parts outside the CDR3, the full variable domain is DAGVTQSPTHLIKTRGQQVTLRCSPKSGHDTVSWYQQALGQGPQFIFQYYEEEERQRGNFPDRFSGHQFPNYSSELNVNALLLGDSALYLCASSQSGRATSYNEQFFGPGTRLTVL.

The chain uses TRBV9 and TRBJ2-1; weak D call: TRBD2 (6 bases). Germline CDR1 is SGDLS and CDR2 is YYNGEE. V was clipped by 0 bases and J by 7 bases, with 14 bases between them. CDR3 size: 15 residues. CDR3 sequence (DNA): TGTGCCAGCAGCGTAGCGGCGGGGCCGAGGAATGAGCAGTTCTTC. Protein product: CASSVAAGPRNEQFF.

V usage is TRBV7-9 and J usage is TRBJ2-1; possibly TRBD2 for D (5 bases). Germline values: CDR1 SEHNR, CDR2 FQNEAQ (reference sequence). This CDR3 is 11 amino acids long. The V end was cut by 5 bases, the J end by 9 bases, with 8 bases between. CDR3 residues: CASSGSLEQFF. The CDR3 DNA reads as TGTGCCAGCAGCGGGAGTCTTGAGCAGTTCTTC.